These 22 T cell receptor beta chains originate from one sample sequenced in a study of naive and memory T cell subsets. Study-wide results and limits: Possibly reflecting memory cells re-expressing CD45RA, a few larger clonotypes occurred in naive repertoires, especially CD8.

No cognate antigen is known for these TCRs. Both TRBC1 and TRBC2 were covered by a beta constant-region primer of two equimolar oligonucleotides. Four rounds of PCR amplified the ligated cDNA using nested alpha and beta constant-region primers plus SP2. Using its own MiXCR run on the UMI-ligation and nested PCR reads, TCRdb lists one record per CDR3 protein. The top ten hold about 0.6% of the sample, which has around 140,000 distinct CDR3 sequences, about 20% seen once. The material sequenced was naive CD8+ T cells from blood. These TCRs come from a human donor in good health.

The CDR3 here is CASSQDIGSGSKGADTQYF. The CDR3 nucleotides are TGCGCCAGCAGCCAAGATATAGGTAGCGGGAGTAAAGGGGCAGATACGCAGTATTTT. The chain is built from TRBV4-3 and TRBJ2-3; 9 bases agree with TRBD2. The junction had 14 bases not matched to a gene; V was cut back by 0 bases and J by 4 bases. Germline CDR1 is LGHNA and CDR2 is YSLEER. There are 19 residues in the CDR3.

This clonotype was detected only a few times. The rearrangement links TRBV21-1 to TRBJ1-4. TRBV21-1 is tagged as a pseudogene. There are 16 residues in the CDR3. The CDR3 bases are TGTGCCAGCAGCGGGAGGGTTTCCGCAACTAATGAAAAACTGTTTTTT. Protein product: CASSGRVSATNEKLFF.

This clonotype turned up a few times. V is TRBV7-8 and J is TRBJ2-7; 7 bases are a match to TRBD2. Germline trimming cut 1 base from V and 7 bases from J; bases unmatched to any gene: 10. This CDR3 contains 15 residues. Germline CDR1 reads SGHVS; CDR2 reads FQNEAQ. The CDR3 protein is CASSLEAGASLEQYF. DNA of the CDR3: TGTGCCAGCAGCTTAGAGGCGGGAGCCTCTTTGGAGCAGTACTTC.

The genes are TRBV19 and TRBJ1-1; possible D gene TRBD1, 5 bases. The CDR3 has 14 residues. Between the trimmed V and J ends, which lost 6 bases and 7 bases, there was a span of 18 bases. Germline CDR1 reads LNHDA; CDR2 reads SQIVND (reference sequence). The CDR3, as DNA: TGTGCCAGTAGCGTCATCGGGACCCCAGGTGAAGCTTTCTTT. It translates to CASSVIGTPGEAFF.

This clonotype was picked up a small number of times. V and J are TRBV14 and TRBJ2-4, with D possibly being TRBD1 (6 bases). Per the germline V gene, CDR1 is SGHDN and CDR2 is FVKESK. The CDR3 has 19 residues. The V gene lost 1 base and the J gene lost 1 base, with 20 bases spanning the gap. DNA for the CDR3: TGTGCCAGCAGCCAAGGAGGGGTTTTTCCAGGGGACGCCAAAAACATTCAGTACTTC. Translation gives CASSQGGVFPGDAKNIQYF.

The chain recombines TRBV4-1 with TRBJ2-7; 10 bases are shared with TRBD2. Trimming cost V 4 bases and J 0 bases; bases outside gene matches: 6. Germline CDR1 and CDR2: MGHRA and YSYEKL. The CDR3 is 16 residues long. The CDR3 DNA sequence: TGCGCCAGCAGCCCCCGCCGGACTAGCGGCTCCTACGAGCAGTACTTC. Protein product: CASSPRRTSGSYEQYF.

This clonotype was detected a few times. The chain links TRBV29-1 to TRBJ2-1, with 7 bases identical to TRBD2. This CDR3 has 15 residues. Germline loops: CDR1 SQVTM, CDR2 ANQGSEA. V gave up 3 bases and J gave up 1 base; unmatched junction bases: 6. The DNA for the CDR3 is TGCAGCGTTGATATCATGGGAGGGTCCTACAATGAGCAGTTCTTC. Its translation: CSVDIMGGSYNEQFF.

The chain joins TRBV5-6 to TRBJ1-5, with D hard to call. The CDR3 runs 14 residues. Germline V gene sequence: CDR1 SGHDT, CDR2 YYEEEE. V lost 5 bases, J lost 0 bases, and 9 bases lay in between. The CDR3 here is CASSTGHSNQPQHF. The CDR3 DNA is TGTGCCAGCAGTACCGGGCATAGCAATCAGCCCCAGCATTTT.

Only a few counts were recorded for this clonotype. CDR3 nucleotide sequence: TGTGCCAGCAGCCACATCCGAGAAAGGAGGCCGAATTCACCCCTCCACTTT. Amino acid sequence: CASSHIRERRPNSPLHF. The chain is built from TRBV3-1 and TRBJ1-6; no reliable D call. Trimming took 3 bases from V and 7 from J, leaving 19 bases between them. The CDR3 is 17 amino acids. The germline gives CDR1 LGHDT, CDR2 YNNKEL (reference sequence).

This clonotype has only a few counts. The rearrangement uses TRBV15 and TRBJ2-7, with D tentatively TRBD2 (6 bases). Germline lookup yields CDR1 LNHNV and CDR2 YYDKDF (reference sequence). The CDR3 covers 13 residues. Trimming left V 0 bases short and J 6 bases short, with 9 bases between. The CDR3 here is CATSREGLSEQYF. Here the CDR3 DNA reads TGTGCCACCAGCAGAGAGGGACTCTCCGAGCAGTACTTC.

In this sample, this clonotype turned up many times. The rearrangement links TRBV6-5 to TRBJ2-1; the match to TRBD2 covers 7 bases. CDR1 and CDR2 (germline): MNHEY, SVGAGI. The CDR3 runs to 14 residues. V gave up 5 bases and J gave up 3 bases; unmatched junction bases: 4. The CDR3 sequence: CASSLSSGYNEQFF. The DNA of the CDR3 is TGTGCCAGCAGTCTCTCTAGCGGCTACAATGAGCAGTTCTTC.

This clonotype was observed a handful of times. The V call is TRBV13, the J call TRBJ2-1, with a weak D call TRBD2 (6 bases). In germline, CDR1 is PRHDT, CDR2 FYEKMQ (reference sequence). The CDR3 is 14 amino acids. The V gene lost 2 bases and the J gene lost 5 bases, with 10 bases spanning the gap. The CDR3 coding sequence is TGTGCCAGCAGCTTAAACGGAGGGGACAATGAGCAGTTCTTC. Amino acids: CASSLNGGDNEQFF.

This clonotype was counted only a few times. The J gene is TRBJ1-6, the V gene TRBV15, with D possibly TRBD1 on 5 matching bases. CDR1 and CDR2 (germline): LNHNV, YYDKDF (reference sequence). V was trimmed by 4 bases and J by 8 bases, leaving 18 bases between them. The CDR3 is made up of 16 amino acids. CDR3: CATSTKYLLGDSPLHF. For the CDR3, the DNA is TGTGCCACCAGCACCAAGTATCTTCTGGGGGATTCACCCCTCCACTTT.

This clonotype was counted only a few times. The CDR3 DNA sequence: TGTGCCAGCAGCCCCCCAGGCGCGGACTACGAGCAGTACTTC. Protein: CASSPPGADYEQYF. V gene TRBV5-5 combines with J gene TRBJ2-7; D is uncertain. The V gene's germline CDR1 is SGHKS and CDR2 YYEKEE (reference sequence). V was clipped by 4 bases and J by 3 bases, with 14 bases between them. The CDR3 consists of 14 residues.

V gene TRBV5-1 combines with J gene TRBJ1-1; a possible D gene is TRBD1 (6 bases). CDR1 and CDR2 (germline): SGHRS, YFSETQ. The CDR3 has 13 residues. Deletions cut 4 bases from V and 4 bases from J, with 11 bases between. In nucleotides, the CDR3 is TGCGCCAGCAGCGCAACAGGGTTCACTGAAGCTTTCTTT. Translation: CASSATGFTEAFF.

This clonotype was detected only a few times. The rearrangement joins TRBV4-3 to TRBJ2-2; D gene uncertain. V lost 2 bases and J lost 4, with 8 bases in between. CDR1 is LGHNA, CDR2 YSLEER, per germline. The CDR3 is 14 residues long. In DNA form, the CDR3 reads TGCGCCAGCAGCCAATCTCGAGTCACCGGGGAGCTGTTTTTT. It specifies CASSQSRVTGELFF.

This clonotype was detected only a few times. The genes are TRBV28 and TRBJ2-4; a weak D match, TRBD2 (6 bases). Germline values: CDR1 MDHEN, CDR2 SYDVKM. This CDR3 has 16 amino acids. The V gene lost 5 bases and the J gene lost 1 base, with 15 bases spanning the gap. The chain's CDR3 is CASSPGLLEAKNIQYF. The CDR3 DNA reads TGTGCCAGCAGTCCGGGACTCCTGGAGGCCAAAAACATTCAGTACTTC.

V and J are TRBV12-5 and TRBJ1-2; 7 bases line up with TRBD1. This CDR3 is 18 amino acids long. Germline-derived CDR1 and CDR2 are LGHNT and FRNRAP. J was trimmed by 3 bases and V by 0 bases; bases with no gene match: 13. The CDR3 DNA reads as TGTGCTAGTGGTTTGGTACTAACAGGGGCTTCCTTCTACTATGGCTACACCTTC. Translating it yields CASGLVLTGASFYYGYTF. Looking up the rest from reference TRBV12-5 and TRBJ1-2 gives the full variable domain: DARVTQTPRHKVTEMGQEVTMRCQPILGHNTVFWYRQTMMQGLELLAYFRNRAPLDDSGMPKDRFSAEMPDATLATLKIQPSEPRDSAVYFCASGLVLTGASFYYGYTFGSGTRLTVV.

The chain combines TRBV28 with TRBJ2-5; possibly TRBD1 for D (6 bases). Trimming pared 7 bases from V and 1 base from J, leaving 19 bases between. CDR3 length equals 16 residues. Germline CDR1 is MDHEN and CDR2 is SYDVKM. Here the CDR3 reads CASTTTDRPPQETQYF. In DNA form, the CDR3 reads TGTGCCAGCACTACCACCGACAGGCCTCCCCAAGAGACCCAGTACTTC.

V usage is TRBV11-2 and J usage is TRBJ1-1; D gene uncertain. V gave up 0 bases and J gave up 7 bases, with 9 bases separating them. Germline lookup yields CDR1 SGHAT and CDR2 FQNNGV. This CDR3 region has 13 residues. CDR3 sequence reads: CASSLESLVEAFF. The CDR3 DNA is TGTGCCAGCAGCTTAGAGTCCCTCGTTGAAGCTTTCTTT.

The rearrangement links TRBV11-2 to TRBJ2-1; D unresolved. Trimming took off 1 base at V and 10 bases at J, with 8 bases between the two ends. This CDR3 contains 12 residues. Looked up from germline, CDR1 is SGHAT and CDR2 is FQNNGV. CDR3 sequence reads: CASSLGGREQFF. The CDR3 DNA is TGTGCCAGCAGCTTAGGGGGTCGAGAGCAGTTCTTC.

This clonotype has more than one count but fewer than ten. The chain has TRBV12-3 or TRBV12-4 and TRBJ2-2, with a tentative D call TRBD2 (5 bases). The CDR3 extends over 15 amino acids. The ends were cut back, 8 bases at V and 8 bases at J, with 21 bases in the middle. The CDR3 spells CASGNRATGDGELFF. CDR3 coding DNA: TGTGCCAGCGGGAATAGGGCTACCGGGGATGGGGAGCTGTTTTTT.